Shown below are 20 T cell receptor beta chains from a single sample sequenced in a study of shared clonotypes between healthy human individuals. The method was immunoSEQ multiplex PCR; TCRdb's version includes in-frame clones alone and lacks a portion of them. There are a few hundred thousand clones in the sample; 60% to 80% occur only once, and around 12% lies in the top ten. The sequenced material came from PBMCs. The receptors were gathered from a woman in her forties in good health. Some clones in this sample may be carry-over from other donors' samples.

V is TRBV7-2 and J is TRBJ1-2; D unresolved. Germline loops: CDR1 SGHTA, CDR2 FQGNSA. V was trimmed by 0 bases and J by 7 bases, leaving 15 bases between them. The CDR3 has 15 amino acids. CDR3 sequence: CASSLAHEAPAGYTF. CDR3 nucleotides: TGTGCCAGCAGCTTAGCGCATGAAGCCCCTGCTGGCTACACCTTC.

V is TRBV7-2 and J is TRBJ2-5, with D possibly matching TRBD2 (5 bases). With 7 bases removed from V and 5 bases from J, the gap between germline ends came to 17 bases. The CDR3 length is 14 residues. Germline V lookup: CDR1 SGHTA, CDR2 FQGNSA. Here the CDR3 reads CASTVRLAGETQYF. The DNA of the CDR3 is TGTGCCAGCACCGTACGGCTAGCCGGGGAGACCCAGTACTTC.

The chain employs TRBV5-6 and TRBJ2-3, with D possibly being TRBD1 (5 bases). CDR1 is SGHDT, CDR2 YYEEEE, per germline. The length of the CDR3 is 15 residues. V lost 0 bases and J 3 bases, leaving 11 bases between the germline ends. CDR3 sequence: CASSLGQGSTDTQYF. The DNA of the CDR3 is TGTGCCAGCAGCTTGGGGCAGGGCTCTACAGATACGCAGTATTTT.

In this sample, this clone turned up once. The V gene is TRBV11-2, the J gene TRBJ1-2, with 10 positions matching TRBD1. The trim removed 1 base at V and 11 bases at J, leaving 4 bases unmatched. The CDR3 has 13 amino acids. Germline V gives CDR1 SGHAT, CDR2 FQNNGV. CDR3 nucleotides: TGTGCCAGCAGCTTAGGGGACAGGGGTACATACACCTTC. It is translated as CASSLGDRGTYTF.

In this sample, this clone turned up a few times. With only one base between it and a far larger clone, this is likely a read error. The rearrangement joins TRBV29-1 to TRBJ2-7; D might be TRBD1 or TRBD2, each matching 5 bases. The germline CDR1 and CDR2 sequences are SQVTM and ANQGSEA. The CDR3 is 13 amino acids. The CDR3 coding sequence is TGCAGCGTTCTGATGCAGGGTGCGGGCGAGCGGTACTTC. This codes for CSVLMQGAGERYF.

The CDR3 sequence is CASSQKAGSSYEQYF. The CDR3 DNA reads as TGTGCCAGCAGCCAGAAGGCAGGCTCCAGCTACGAGCAGTACTTC. The rearrangement links TRBV9 to TRBJ2-7; D unresolved. The germline V and J ends were trimmed by 4 bases and 3 bases, with 17 bases remaining between them. From germline, CDR1 is SGDLS and CDR2 YYNGEE. This CDR3 region has 15 residues.

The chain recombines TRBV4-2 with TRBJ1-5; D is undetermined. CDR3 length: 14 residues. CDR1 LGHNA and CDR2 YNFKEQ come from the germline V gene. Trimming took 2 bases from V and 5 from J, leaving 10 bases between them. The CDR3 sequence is CASSQSPRDQPQHF. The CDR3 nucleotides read TGTGCCAGCAGCCAATCTCCCCGGGATCAGCCCCAGCATTTT.

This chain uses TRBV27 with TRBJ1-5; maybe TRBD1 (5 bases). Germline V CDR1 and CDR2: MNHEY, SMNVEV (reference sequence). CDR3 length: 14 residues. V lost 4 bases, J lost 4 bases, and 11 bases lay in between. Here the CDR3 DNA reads TGTGCCAGCAGTTACGCCCGGGGGAATCAGCCCCAGCATTTT. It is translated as CASSYARGNQPQHF.

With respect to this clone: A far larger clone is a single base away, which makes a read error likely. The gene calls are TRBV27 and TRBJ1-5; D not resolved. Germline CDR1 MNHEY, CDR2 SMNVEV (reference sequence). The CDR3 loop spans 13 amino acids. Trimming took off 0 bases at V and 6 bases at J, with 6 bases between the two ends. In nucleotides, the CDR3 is TGTGCCAGCAGTTTATCGAGGGCTCAGCCCCAGCATTTT. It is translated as CASSLSRAQPQHF.

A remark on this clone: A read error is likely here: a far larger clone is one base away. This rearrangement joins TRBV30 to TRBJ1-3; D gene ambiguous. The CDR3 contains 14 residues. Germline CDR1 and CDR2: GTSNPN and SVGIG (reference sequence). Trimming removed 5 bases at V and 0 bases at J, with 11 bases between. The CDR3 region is CAWGPGNSGNTIYF. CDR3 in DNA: TGTGCCTGGGGTCCGGGGAACTCTGGAAACACCATATATTTT.

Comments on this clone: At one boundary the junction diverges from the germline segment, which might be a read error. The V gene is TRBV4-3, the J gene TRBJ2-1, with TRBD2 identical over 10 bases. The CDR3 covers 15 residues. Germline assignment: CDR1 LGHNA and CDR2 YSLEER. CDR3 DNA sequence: TGCGCCAGCAGCCCGGCTAGCGGGGGTGGGAATGAGCGGTTCTTC. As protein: CASSPASGGGNERFF.

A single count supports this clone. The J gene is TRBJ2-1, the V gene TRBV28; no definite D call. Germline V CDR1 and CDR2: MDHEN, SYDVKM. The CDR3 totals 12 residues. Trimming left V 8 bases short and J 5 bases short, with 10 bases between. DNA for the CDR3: TGTGCCAGCTACCCCGGGCACAATGAGCAGTTCTTC. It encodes CASYPGHNEQFF.

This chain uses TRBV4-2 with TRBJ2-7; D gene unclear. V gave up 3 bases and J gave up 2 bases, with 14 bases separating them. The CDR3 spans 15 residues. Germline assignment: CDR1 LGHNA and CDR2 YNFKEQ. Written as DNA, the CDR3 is TGTGCCAGCAGCCATGTGGTGACTGGTACCTACGAGCAGTACTTC. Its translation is CASSHVVTGTYEQYF.

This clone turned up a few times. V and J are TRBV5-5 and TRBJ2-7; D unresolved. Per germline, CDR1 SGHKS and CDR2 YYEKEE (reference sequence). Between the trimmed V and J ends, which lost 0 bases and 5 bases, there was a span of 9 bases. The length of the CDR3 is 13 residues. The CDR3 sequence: CASSLAGLDEQYF. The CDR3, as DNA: TGTGCCAGCAGCTTGGCGGGCCTGGACGAGCAGTACTTC.

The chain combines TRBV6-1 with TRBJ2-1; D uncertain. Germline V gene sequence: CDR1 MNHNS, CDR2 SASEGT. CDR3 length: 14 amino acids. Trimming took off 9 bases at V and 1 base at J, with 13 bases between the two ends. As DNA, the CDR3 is TGTGCCAGTCATTTGGCTATATCCTACAATGAGCAGTTCTTC. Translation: CASHLAISYNEQFF.

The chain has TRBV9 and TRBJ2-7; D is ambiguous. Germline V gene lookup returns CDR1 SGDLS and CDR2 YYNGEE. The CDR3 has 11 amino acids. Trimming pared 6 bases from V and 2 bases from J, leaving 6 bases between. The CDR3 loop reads CASNTTYEQYF. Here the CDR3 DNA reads TGTGCCAGCAACACAACCTACGAGCAGTACTTC. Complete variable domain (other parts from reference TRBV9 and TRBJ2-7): DSGVTQTPKHLITATGQRVTLRCSPRSGDLSVYWYQQSLDQGLQFLIQYYNGEERAKGNILERFSAQQFPDLHSELNLSSLELGDSALYFCASNTTYEQYFGPGTRLTVT.

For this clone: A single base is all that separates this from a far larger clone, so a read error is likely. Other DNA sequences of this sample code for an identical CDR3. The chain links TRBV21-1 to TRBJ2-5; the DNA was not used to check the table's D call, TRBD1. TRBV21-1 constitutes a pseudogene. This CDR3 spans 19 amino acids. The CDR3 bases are TGTGCCAGCAGCACCACAGCCGGGACAGGGTGGTCCCCAACGGAGACCCAGTACTTC. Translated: CASSTTAGTGWSPTETQYF.

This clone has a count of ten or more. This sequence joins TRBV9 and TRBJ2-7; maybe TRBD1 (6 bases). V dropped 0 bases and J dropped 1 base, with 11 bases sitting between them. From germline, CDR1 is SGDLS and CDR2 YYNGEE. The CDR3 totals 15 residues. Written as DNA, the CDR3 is TGTGCCAGCAGCGTAGCGACAGGCCATTCCTACGAGCAGTACTTC. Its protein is CASSVATGHSYEQYF.

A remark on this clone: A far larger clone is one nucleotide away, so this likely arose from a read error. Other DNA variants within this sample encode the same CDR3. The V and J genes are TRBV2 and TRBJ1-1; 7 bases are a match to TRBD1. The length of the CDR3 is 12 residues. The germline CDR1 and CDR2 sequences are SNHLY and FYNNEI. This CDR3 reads CAAGRGPTEAFF. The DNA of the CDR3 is TGTGCAGCCGGGAGGGGGCCCACTGAAGCCTTCTTT.

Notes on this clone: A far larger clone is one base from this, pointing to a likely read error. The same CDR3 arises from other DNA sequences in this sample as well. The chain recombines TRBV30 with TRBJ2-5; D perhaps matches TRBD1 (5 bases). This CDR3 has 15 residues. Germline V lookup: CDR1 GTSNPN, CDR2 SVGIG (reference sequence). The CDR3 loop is CAWSVLGHGQETQYF. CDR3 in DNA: TGTGCCTGGAGTGTACTCGGACACGGCCAAGAGACTCAGTACTTC.